Ten or more counts support the clone carrying this T cell receptor beta chain. What it binds is not known. For TCRbeta, the library was prepared with unique molecular identifiers. TCRdb recomputed calls from the PCR reads with MiXCR, one row per CDR3 protein. Seen here are about 300,000 distinct CDR3 sequences, roughly 7.8% observed once, and the top ten hold 8.5% to 9.5%. These data come from a study of T-cell reconstitution after alpha-beta-depleted transplantation in children. The study's findings and limits: Several hundred expanded graft clones reportedly were the source of alpha-beta T cells about two months after transplant. The authors attributed T-cell counts and diversity one year after transplant mostly to newly produced T cells.

The germline V gene encodes CDR1 SGHTA and CDR2 FQGNSA. Trimming removed 2 bases at V and 10 bases at J, with 21 bases between. The length of the CDR3 is 16 residues. This sequence originates from a female patient aged 2-9 years who had a stem cell transplant for Fanconi anemia, so the T cells may come from the graft donor. The material sequenced was peripheral blood, taken 360 days after TCRalphabeta/CD19-depleted stem cell transplant. The rearrangement links TRBV7-2 to TRBJ2-4; perhaps TRBD1 as D (6 bases). DNA for the CDR3: TGTGCCAGCAGCTTAAGTCGTCAATCGGGGCAGGGGATTCAGTACTTC. Translated: CASSLSRQSGQGIQYF.